This record concerns one T cell receptor (beta chain) sequence. Its binding antigen is unknown. Base qualities are not recorded, but no much larger clone differs from it by a single base. This entry is derived from a study of blood T cell repertoires in COVID-19 (dated by TCRdb to 2020 to 2021). About the investigation overall: Collaborator samples came from the United States, Italy and Spain and covered acute and convalescent phases of COVID-19. The material from the prospective study consisted of cDNA or gDNA derived from T cells, B-cell-depleted T cells, or PBMCs. The dataset comprised deeply sampled blood TCRbeta repertoires from subjects exposed to, actively infected with, or recovered from COVID-19. A freely available public database, intended as a resource for researchers studying the immune response to SARS-CoV-2, is where the repertoires were released. The samples were drawn from the first 160 participants of the ongoing ImmuneRACE study and from 1,254 subjects provided by 6 global collaborators. The sample metadata nearly always contained a de-identified subject ID, COVID-19 status, age in years and sex. Where available, HLA class I and class II types were obtained from metadata supplied by the sample provider rather than from assay-based typing. The investigation overall reported the following: Clinical and demographic metadata were provided uncurated, with the amount varying by source and participant.

Participants in the prospective study were aged roughly 18 to 89 years, lived in 24 United States geographic areas, and enrolled through a virtual design. In the prospective study, cohorts were assigned on the basis of participant-reported clinical history obtained from a screening survey and a study questionnaire. For ImmuneRACE Cohort 3, a participant was defined as recovered based on two consecutive negative NP/OP PCR tests, clearance by a healthcare professional, or resolution of symptoms. Each participant in the prospective study had whole blood, serum and a nasopharyngeal or oropharyngeal swab collected by mobile phlebotomists. Participants in the prospective study had the option to provide additional blood draws and questionnaires over an approximately 2-month period. Prospective study blood samples were shipped either frozen or at room temperature before DNA extraction. TCRbeta CDR3 regions were amplified from genomic DNA using the immunoSEQ Assay, a bias-controlled multiplex PCR. The authors' pipeline ran thus. The number of nucleated cells in each sample was estimated from the amplification of reference gene primers within the assay. Sequence reads were collapsed and filtered to measure the absolute abundance of every unique TCRbeta CDR3 rearrangement. For each sample, productive Simpson clonality was calculated by taking the square root of Simpson's diversity index across productive rearrangements. TCRdb re-hosts the immuneACCESS table, in-frame sequences only. Its copies lack some clones; in the studies checked, an unresolved V gene accounts for under half of them, and the cause for the rest is not known. V, J and clone size were drawn from that table, and D and trimming were deduced from the DNA. The table for this sample lists some 270,000 clones; roughly 80% of them were counted only once. The ten largest clones take up 3.4% of the sample.

The TCR comes from a man aged 50 to 59 who had recovered from COVID-19. Sequenced input: PBMCs or T cells enriched from blood (not recorded which).

The CDR3 here reads CASSLTGAAWGDTQYF. The sequenced DNA is TGTGCCAGCAGCTTAACGGGAGCCGCGTGGGGGGATACGCAGTATTTT. The chain is made from TRBV11-3 and TRBJ2-3; TRBD2 is a weak D gene call, 6 bases matching. Spanning cysteine to phenylalanine, the CDR3 consists of 16 amino acids. CDR3 DNA only is kept here, 48 bases in frame from base 1. Deletion took 2 bases off V and 6 bases off J, with a span of 18 bases between the germline ends. In the germline V gene, CDR1 corresponds to SGHNT and CDR2 to YENEEA.